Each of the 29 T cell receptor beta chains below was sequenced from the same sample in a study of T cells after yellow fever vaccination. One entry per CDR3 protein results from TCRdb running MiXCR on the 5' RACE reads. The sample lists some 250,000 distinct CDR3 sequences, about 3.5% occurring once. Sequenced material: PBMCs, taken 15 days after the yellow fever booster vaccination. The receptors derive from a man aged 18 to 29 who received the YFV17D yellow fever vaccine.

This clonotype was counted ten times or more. Here the CDR3 DNA reads TGTGCCAGCAGCGTCGGGACAGGGTCTCTTTACACAGATACGCAGTATTTT. This sequence encodes CASSVGTGSLYTDTQYF. This chain connects TRBV7-2 to TRBJ2-3; 9 bases agree with TRBD1. Trimming took 5 bases from V and 2 from J; bases not matched to a gene: 11. CDR3 size: 17 residues. Germline assignment: CDR1 SGHTA and CDR2 FQGNSA.

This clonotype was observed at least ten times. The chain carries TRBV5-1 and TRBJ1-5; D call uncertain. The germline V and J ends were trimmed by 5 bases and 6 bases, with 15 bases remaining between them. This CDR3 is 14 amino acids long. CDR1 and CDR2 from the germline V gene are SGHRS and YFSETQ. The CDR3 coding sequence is TGCGCCAGCAGTCCGGAGGGAGGAAGTCAGCCCCAGCATTTT. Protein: CASSPEGGSQPQHF. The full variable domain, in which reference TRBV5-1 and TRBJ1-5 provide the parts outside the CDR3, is KAGVTQTPRYLIKTRGQQVTLSCSPISGHRSVSWYQQTPGQGLQFLFEYFSETQRNKGNFPGRFSGRQFSNSRSEMNVSTLELGDSALYLCASSPEGGSQPQHFGDGTRLSIL.

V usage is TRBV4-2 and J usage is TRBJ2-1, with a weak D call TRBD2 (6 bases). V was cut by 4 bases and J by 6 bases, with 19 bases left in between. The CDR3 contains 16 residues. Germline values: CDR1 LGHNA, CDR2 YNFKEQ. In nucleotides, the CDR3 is TGTGCCAGCAGCCGCACGCTTGCCGGGAGAGGCAATGAGCAGTTCTTC. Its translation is CASSRTLAGRGNEQFF.

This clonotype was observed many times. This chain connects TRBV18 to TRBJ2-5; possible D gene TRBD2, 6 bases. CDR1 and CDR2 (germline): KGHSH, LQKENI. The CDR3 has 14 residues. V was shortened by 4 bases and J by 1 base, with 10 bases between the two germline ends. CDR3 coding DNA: TGTGCCAGCTCACGCCGGGGGTCCCAAGAGACCCAGTACTTC. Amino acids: CASSRRGSQETQYF.

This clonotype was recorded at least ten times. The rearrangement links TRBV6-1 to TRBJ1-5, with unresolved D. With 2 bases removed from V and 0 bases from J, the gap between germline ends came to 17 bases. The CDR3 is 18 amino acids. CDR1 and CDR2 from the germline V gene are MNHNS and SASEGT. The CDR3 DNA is TGTGCCAGCAGTGAAATTTTGGATTGGGGTTTTAGCAATCAGCCCCAGCATTTT. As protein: CASSEILDWGFSNQPQHF.

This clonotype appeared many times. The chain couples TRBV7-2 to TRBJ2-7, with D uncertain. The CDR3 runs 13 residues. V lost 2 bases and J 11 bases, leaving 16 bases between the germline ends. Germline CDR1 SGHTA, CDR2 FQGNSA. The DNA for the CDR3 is TGTGCCAGCAGCTTAAATCAAAGGGATGTGGAGTACTTC. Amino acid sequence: CASSLNQRDVEYF.

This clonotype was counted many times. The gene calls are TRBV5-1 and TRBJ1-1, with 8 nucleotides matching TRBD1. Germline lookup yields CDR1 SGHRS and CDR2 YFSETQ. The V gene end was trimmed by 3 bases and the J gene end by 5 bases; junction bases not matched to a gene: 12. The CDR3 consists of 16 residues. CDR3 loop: CASSSGEGRGRTEAFF. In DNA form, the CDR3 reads TGCGCCAGCAGCTCGGGGGAGGGCAGGGGGCGGACTGAAGCTTTCTTT.

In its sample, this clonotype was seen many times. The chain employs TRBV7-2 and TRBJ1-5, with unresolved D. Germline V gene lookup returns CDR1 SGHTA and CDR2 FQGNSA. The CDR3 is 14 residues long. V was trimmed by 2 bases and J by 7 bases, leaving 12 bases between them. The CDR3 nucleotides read TGTGCCAGCAGCTTAAGGGTTCAGGAACAGCCCCAGCATTTT. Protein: CASSLRVQEQPQHF.

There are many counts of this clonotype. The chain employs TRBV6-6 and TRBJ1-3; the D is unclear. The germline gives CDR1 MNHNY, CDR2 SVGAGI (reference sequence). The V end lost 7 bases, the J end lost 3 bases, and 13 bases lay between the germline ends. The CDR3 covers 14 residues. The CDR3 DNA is TGTGCCAGCACGGGCGGGTTCGTTGGAAACACCATATATTTT. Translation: CASTGGFVGNTIYF.

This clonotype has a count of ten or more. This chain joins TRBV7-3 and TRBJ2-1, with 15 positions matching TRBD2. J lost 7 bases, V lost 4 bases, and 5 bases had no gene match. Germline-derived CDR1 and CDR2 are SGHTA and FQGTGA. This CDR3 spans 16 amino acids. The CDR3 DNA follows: TGTGCCAGCAGCTCGGGACTAGCGGGGGGCGCAAATGAGCAGTTCTTC. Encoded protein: CASSSGLAGGANEQFF.

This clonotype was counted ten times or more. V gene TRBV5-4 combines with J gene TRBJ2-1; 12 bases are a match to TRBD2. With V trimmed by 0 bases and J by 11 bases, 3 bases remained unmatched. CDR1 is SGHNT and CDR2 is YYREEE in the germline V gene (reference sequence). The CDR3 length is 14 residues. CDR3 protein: CASSLGLAGEKQFF. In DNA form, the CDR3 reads TGTGCCAGCAGCTTGGGACTAGCGGGAGAGAAGCAGTTCTTC.

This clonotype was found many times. CDR3 DNA sequence: TGTGCCAGCAGCTTATCCGGGACACACGAGCAGTACTTC. Protein product: CASSLSGTHEQYF. The V and J genes are TRBV7-2 and TRBJ2-7; D perhaps matches TRBD1 (6 bases). Per germline, CDR1 SGHTA and CDR2 FQGNSA. Trimming stripped 2 bases from V and 5 bases from J, with 10 bases between. This CDR3 region has 13 residues.

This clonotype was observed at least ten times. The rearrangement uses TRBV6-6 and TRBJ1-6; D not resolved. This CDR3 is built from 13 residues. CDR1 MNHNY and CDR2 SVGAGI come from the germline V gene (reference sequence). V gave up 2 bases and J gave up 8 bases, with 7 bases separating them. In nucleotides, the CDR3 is TGTGCCAGCAGTTACGTTGTTGATTCACCCCTCCACTTT. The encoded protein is CASSYVVDSPLHF.

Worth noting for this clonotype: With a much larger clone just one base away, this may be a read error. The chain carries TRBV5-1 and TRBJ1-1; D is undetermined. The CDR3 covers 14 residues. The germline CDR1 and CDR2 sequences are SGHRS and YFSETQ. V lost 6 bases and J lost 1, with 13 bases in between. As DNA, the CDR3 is TGCGCCAGCATGCTGAATGGTGGGAACACTGAAGCTTTCTTT. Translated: CASMLNGGNTEAFF.

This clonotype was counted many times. The CDR3 nucleotides read TGTGCCAGCAGCATGGACAGGGCCTACGAGCAGTACTTC. It specifies CASSMDRAYEQYF. The J gene is TRBJ2-7, the V gene TRBV7-8, with TRBD1 matching over 8 bases. The length of the CDR3 is 13 residues. Germline lookup yields CDR1 SGHVS and CDR2 FQNEAQ. J lost 2 bases, V lost 5 bases, and 2 bases had no gene match.

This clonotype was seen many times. CDR3 bases: TGCAGTGCTCTCAGTCATTCTGGAAACACCATATATTTT. It specifies CSALSHSGNTIYF. The rearrangement joins TRBV20-1 to TRBJ1-3; D uncertain. The length of the CDR3 is 13 residues. From germline, CDR1 is DFQATT and CDR2 SNEGSKA (reference sequence). V was clipped by 5 bases and J by 1 base, with 9 bases between them.

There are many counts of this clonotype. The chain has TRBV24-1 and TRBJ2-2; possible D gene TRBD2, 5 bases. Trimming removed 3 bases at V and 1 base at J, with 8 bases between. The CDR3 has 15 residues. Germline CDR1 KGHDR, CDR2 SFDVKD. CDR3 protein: CATSDTGGNTGELFF. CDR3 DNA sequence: TGTGCCACCAGTGATACCGGAGGGAACACCGGGGAGCTGTTTTTT.

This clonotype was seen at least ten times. The CDR3 DNA reads TGTGCCACCAGCGGCTTTTGGACCCAGCAGTTCTTC. Its protein is CATSGFWTQQFF. The chain has TRBV15 and TRBJ2-1; D remains unclear. The length of the CDR3 is 12 residues. Germline V gene lookup returns CDR1 LNHNV and CDR2 YYDKDF (reference sequence). The V end lost 5 bases, the J end lost 11 bases, and 13 bases lay between the germline ends.

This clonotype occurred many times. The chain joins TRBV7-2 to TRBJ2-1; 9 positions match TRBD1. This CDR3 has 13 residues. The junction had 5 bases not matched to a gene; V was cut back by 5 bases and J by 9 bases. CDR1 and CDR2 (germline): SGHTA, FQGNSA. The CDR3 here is CASSQTGGSEQFF. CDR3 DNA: TGTGCCAGCAGCCAAACAGGGGGCAGTGAGCAGTTCTTC.

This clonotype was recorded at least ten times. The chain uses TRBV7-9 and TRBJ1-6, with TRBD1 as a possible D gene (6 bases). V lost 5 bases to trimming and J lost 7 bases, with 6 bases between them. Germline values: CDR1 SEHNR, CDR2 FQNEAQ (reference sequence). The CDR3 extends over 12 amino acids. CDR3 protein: CASSGQNSPLHF. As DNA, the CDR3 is TGTGCCAGCAGCGGACAGAATTCACCCCTCCACTTT.

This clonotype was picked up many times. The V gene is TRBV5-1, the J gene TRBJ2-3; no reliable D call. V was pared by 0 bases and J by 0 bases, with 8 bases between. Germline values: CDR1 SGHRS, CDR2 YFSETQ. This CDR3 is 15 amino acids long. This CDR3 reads CASSLGAVSTDTQYF. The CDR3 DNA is TGCGCCAGCAGCTTGGGGGCGGTTAGCACAGATACGCAGTATTTT. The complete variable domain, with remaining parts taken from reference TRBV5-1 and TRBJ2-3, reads KAGVTQTPRYLIKTRGQQVTLSCSPISGHRSVSWYQQTPGQGLQFLFEYFSETQRNKGNFPGRFSGRQFSNSRSEMNVSTLELGDSALYLCASSLGAVSTDTQYFGPGTRLTVL.

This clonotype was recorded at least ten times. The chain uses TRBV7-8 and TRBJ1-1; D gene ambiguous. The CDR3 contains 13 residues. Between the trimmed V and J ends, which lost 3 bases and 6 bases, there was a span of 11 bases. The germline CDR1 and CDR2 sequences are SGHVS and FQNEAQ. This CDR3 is CASSFLAAAEAFF. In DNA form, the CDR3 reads TGTGCCAGCAGCTTCTTGGCGGCCGCTGAAGCTTTCTTT. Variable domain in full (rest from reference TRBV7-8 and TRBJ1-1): GAGVSQSPRYKVAKRGQDVALRCDPISGHVSLFWYQQALGQGPEFLTYFQNEAQLDKSGLPSDRFFAERPEGSVSTLKIQRTQQEDSAVYLCASSFLAAAEAFFGQGTRLTVV.

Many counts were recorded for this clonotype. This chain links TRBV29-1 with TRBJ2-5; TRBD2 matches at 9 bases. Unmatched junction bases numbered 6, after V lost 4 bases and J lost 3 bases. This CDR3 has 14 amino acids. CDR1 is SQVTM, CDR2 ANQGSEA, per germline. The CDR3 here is CSVVGASGEETQYF. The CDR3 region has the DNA TGCAGCGTTGTCGGGGCTAGCGGGGAAGAGACCCAGTACTTC. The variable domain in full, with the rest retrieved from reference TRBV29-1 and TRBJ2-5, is SAVISQKPSRDICQRGTSLTIQCQVDSQVTMMFWYRQQPGQSLTLIATANQGSEATYESGFVIDKFPISRPNLTFSTLTVSNMSPEDSSIYLCSVVGASGEETQYFGPGTRLLVL.

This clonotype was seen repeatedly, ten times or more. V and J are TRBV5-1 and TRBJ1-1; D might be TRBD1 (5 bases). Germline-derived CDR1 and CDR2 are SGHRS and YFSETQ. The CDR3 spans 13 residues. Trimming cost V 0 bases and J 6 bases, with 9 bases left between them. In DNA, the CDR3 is TGCGCCAGCAGCTTGGGCAGGGACTCTGAAGCTTTCTTT. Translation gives CASSLGRDSEAFF.

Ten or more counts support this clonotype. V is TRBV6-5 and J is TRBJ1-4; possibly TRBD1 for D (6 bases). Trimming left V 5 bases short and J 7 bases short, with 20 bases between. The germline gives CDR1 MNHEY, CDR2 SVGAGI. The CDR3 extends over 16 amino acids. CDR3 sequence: CASSPSGGGWSEKLFF. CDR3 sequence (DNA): TGTGCCAGCAGTCCCTCCGGCGGGGGCTGGAGTGAAAAACTGTTTTTT.

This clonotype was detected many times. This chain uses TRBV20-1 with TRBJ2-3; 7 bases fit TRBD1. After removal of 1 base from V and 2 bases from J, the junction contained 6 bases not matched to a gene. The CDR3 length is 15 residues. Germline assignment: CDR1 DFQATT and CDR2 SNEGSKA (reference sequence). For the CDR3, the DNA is TGCAGTGCTAGAGTCCCGGGACAGTCCACAGATACGCAGTATTTT. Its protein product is CSARVPGQSTDTQYF.

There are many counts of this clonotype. CDR3 DNA: TGCAGTGTACGGGACAGGGTCACTGAAGCTTTCTTT. Protein sequence: CSVRDRVTEAFF. The chain joins TRBV20-1 to TRBJ1-1; TRBD1 agrees at 9 bases. The ends lost 7 bases at V and 4 bases at J; junction bases unmatched: 4. Germline V gene lookup returns CDR1 DFQATT and CDR2 SNEGSKA (reference sequence). CDR3 length equals 12 residues.

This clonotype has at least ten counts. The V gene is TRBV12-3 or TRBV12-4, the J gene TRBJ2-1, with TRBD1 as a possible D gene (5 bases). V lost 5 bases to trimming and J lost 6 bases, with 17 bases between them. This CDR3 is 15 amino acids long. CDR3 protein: CASSVGAAITNEQFF. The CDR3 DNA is TGTGCCAGCAGTGTTGGGGCAGCAATAACCAATGAGCAGTTCTTC.

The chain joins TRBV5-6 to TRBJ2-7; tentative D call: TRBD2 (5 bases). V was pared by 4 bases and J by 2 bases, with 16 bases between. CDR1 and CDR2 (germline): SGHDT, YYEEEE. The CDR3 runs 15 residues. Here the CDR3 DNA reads TGTGCCAGCAGCCCGATGTGGGGAGCCGCCTACGAGCAGTACGTC. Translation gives CASSPMWGAAYEQYV.